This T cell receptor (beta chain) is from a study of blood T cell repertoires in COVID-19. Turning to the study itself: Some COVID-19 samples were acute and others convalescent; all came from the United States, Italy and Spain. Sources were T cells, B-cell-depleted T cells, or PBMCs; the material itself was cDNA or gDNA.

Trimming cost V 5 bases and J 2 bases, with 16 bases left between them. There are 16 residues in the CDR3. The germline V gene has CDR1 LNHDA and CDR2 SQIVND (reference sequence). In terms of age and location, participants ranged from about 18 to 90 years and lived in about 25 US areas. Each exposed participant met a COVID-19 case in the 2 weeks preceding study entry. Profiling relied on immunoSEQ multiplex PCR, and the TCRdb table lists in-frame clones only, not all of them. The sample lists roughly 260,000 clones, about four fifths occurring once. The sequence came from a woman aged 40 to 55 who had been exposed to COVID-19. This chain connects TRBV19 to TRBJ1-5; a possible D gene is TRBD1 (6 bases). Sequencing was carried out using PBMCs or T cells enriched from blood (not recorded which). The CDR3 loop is CASSSPGQGGNQPQHF. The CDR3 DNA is TGTGCCAGTAGTTCACCGGGACAAGGGGGCAATCAGCCCCAGCATTTT. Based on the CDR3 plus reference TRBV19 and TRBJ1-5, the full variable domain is DGGITQSPKYLFRKEGQNVTLSCEQNLNHDAMYWYRQDPGQGLRLIYYSQIVNDFQKGDIAEGYSVSREKKESFPLTVTSAQKNPTAFYLCASSSPGQGGNQPQHFGDGTRLSIL.